In its sample, the clone carrying this T cell receptor (beta chain) was seen once. What it recognizes is unknown. This entry comes from a study of cytomegalovirus exposure and HLA in healthy donors. Findings of the study overall: Versus the approximately 700-donor mean, an Asian-associated ancestry cluster reportedly showed fewer N-insertions in a later analysis. The study put 150 or so TCR beta chains on its list as cytomegalovirus-associated. Upon later analysis, TCR association rates were observed to vary by HLA locus, being highest for DRB1 and lowest for HLA-C.

This PCR relied on a set of 60 Vbeta primers and 13 Jbeta primers. Sequenced by immunoSEQ multiplex PCR; TCRdb stores in-frame clones only, minus some. The sample has around 280,000 clones, 70% to 90% seen once. J was trimmed by 8 bases and V by 3 bases; bases with no gene match: 11. CDR3 size: 16 residues. Germline V gives CDR1 LNHDA, CDR2 SQIVND (reference sequence). Sample: PBMCs. The TCR comes from a woman younger than 30 in good health and CMV-seronegative. This chain connects TRBV19 to TRBJ2-1, with 9 bases aligning to TRBD1. DNA of the CDR3: TGTGCCAGTAGTATCGGATCCGGGACAGGGTTGTATGAGCAGTTCTTC. It specifies CASSIGSGTGLYEQFF.